The clone carrying this TCR beta chain was seen many times. Antigen: not known. The source of the sample is a study of CD8 T cells in ankylosing spondylitis. TCRdb itself ran the 5' RACE reads through MiXCR, one entry per CDR3 protein. The table shows around 130,000 distinct CDR3 sequences, with roughly 13% occurring only once. Study-level findings and limits: Matched ankylosing spondylitis synovial fluid reportedly showed significant enrichment of disease-linked clones. Within peripheral blood, clones linked to disease were CD8+ and relatively rare.

Trimming took off 5 bases at V and 4 bases at J, with 14 bases between the two ends. Looked up from germline, CDR1 is SGHTA and CDR2 is FQGNSA. The CDR3 runs 14 residues. The V gene is TRBV7-2, the J gene TRBJ1-1; D gene uncertain. Material: blood, either unsorted or a sorted T cell fraction (not recorded which). The clonotype was recovered from a female donor with ankylosing spondylitis or in good health (not recorded which). For the CDR3, the DNA is TGTGCCAGCAGCGCTACGTCGTTATCCACTGAAGCTTTCTTT. Protein sequence: CASSATSLSTEAFF.